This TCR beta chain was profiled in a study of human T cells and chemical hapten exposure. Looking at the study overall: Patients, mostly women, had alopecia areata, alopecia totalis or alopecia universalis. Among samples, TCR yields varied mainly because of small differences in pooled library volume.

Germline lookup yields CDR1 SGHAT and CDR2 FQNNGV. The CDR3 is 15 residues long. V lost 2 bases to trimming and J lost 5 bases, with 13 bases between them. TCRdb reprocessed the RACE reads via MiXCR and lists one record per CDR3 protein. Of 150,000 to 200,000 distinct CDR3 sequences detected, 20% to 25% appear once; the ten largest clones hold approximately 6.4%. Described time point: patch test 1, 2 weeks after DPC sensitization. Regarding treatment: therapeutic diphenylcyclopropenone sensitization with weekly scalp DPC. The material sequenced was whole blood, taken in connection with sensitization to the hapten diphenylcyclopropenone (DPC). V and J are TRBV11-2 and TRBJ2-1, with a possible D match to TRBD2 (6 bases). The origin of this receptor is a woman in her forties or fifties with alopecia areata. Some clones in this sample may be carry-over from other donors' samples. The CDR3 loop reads CASSLSRLANNEQFF. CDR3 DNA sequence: TGTGCCAGCAGCTTATCTCGCCTAGCGAACAATGAGCAGTTCTTC. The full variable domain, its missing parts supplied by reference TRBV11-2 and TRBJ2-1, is EAGVAQSPRYKIIEKRQSVAFWCNPISGHATLYWYQQILGQGPKLLIQFQNNGVVDDSQLPKDRFSAERLKGVDSTLKIQPAKLEDSAVYLCASSLSRLANNEQFFGPGTRLTVL.